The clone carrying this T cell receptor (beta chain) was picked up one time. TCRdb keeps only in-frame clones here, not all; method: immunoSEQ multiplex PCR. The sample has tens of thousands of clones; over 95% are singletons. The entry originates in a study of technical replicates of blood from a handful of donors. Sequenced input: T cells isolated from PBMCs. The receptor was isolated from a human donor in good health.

This chain's CDR3 is CASSSTGERSVTF. The CDR3 nucleotides are TGTGCCAGCAGTTCCACAGGGGAGCGTTCTGTCACCTTC. V usage is TRBV2 and J usage is TRBJ1-2; 7 positions match TRBD1. This CDR3 region has 13 residues. Germline lookup yields CDR1 SNHLY and CDR2 FYNNEI. Trimming removed 5 bases from V and 13 bases from J; junction bases left unmatched: 13.